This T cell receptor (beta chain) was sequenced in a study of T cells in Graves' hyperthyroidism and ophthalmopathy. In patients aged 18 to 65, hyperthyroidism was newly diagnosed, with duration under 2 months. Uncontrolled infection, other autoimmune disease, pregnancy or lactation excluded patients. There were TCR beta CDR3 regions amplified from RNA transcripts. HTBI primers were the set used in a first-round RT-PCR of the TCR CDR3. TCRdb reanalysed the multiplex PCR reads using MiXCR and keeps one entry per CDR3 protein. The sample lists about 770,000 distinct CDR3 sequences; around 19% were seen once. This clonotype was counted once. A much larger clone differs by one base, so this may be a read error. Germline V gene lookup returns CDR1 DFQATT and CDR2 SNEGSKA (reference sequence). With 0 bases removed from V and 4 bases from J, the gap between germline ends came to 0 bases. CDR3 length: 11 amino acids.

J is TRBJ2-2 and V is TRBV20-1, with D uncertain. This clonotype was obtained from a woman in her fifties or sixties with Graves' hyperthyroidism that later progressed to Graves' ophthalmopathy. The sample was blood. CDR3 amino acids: CSARDTGELFF. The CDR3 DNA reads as TGCAGTGCTAGAGACACCGGGGAGCTGTTTTTT.